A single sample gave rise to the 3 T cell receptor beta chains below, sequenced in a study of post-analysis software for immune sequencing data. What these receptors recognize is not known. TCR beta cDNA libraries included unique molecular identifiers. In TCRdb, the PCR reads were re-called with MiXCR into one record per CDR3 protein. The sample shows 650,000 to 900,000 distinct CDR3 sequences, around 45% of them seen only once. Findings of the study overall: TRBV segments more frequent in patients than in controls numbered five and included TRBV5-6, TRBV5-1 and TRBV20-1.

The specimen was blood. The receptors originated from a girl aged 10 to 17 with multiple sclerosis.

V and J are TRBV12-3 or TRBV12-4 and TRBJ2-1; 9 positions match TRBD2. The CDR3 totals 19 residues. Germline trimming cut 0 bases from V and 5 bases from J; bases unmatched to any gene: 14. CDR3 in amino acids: CASSLAASPLAGPNNEQFF. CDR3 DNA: TGTGCCAGCAGTTTAGCGGCCTCTCCACTAGCGGGCCCCAACAATGAGCAGTTCTTC.

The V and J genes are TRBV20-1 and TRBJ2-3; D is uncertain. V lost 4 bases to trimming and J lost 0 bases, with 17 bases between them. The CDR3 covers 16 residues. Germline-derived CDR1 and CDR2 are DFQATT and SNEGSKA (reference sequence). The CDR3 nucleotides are TGCAGTGCTAACACTCGATCTCGGACCAGCACAGATACGCAGTATTTT. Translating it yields CSANTRSRTSTDTQYF.

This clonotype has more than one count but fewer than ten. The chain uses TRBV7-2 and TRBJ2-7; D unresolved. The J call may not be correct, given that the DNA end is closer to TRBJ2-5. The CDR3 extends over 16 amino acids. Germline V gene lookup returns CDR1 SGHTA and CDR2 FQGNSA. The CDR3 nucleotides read TGTGCCAGCAGCTTAGCGAACAGACCTCCCCAAGAGACCCAGTACTTC. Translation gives CASSLANRPPQETQYF.